The present T cell receptor beta chain was sequenced within a study of CD8 T cells in Susac syndrome. From germline, CDR1 is SGHRS and CDR2 YFSETQ. V was clipped by 0 bases and J by 3 bases, with 7 bases between them. The CDR3 loop spans 13 amino acids. The authors reverse transcribed roughly 0.5 to 1 ug RNA with random hexamers. The amplification used immunoSEQ multiplex PCR on TCR beta CDR3; it spanned 54 Vbeta and 13 Jbeta. Each CDR3 protein gets one entry after TCRdb re-called the immunoSEQ multiplex PCR reads with MiXCR. The sample includes 150,000 to 200,000 distinct CDR3 sequences, just under 95% of them seen just once. TCR beta was sequenced from blood CD8+ and CD4+ T cells. The controls, all healthy donors, were matched for age and sex. Isolation of CD8+ and CD4+ T cells was performed negatively, whereas enrichment of TEMRA cells was done by FACS.

The chain recombines TRBV5-1 with TRBJ2-7; no definite D call. This receptor was identified in a human donor in good health. The sample comprised CD4+ T cells from PBMCs. The CDR3 DNA sequence: TGCGCCAGCAGCTTGGACTCAATCTACGAGCAGTACTTC. Translation gives CASSLDSIYEQYF.